The clone carrying this T cell receptor (beta chain) has more than one count but fewer than ten. The data originate from a study of radiotherapy plus CTLA-4 blockade in lung cancer. Across the whole study: Patients showed objective responses in 18% of cases and disease control in roughly 34%.

The method was immunoSEQ multiplex PCR; TCRdb's version includes in-frame clones alone and lacks a portion of them. Altogether tens of thousands of clones are present, 65% to 85% being singletons, with the ten largest covering more than 15%. The source was peripheral blood, collected from a patient treated with radiotherapy plus ipilimumab. The TCR comes from a human donor with non-small cell lung cancer whose response to radiotherapy plus ipilimumab could not be evaluated. Some clones in this sample may be carry-over from other donors' samples.

Written as DNA, the CDR3 is TGTGCCAGCAGTACCGAGGGCAGGCGGGGCTACACCTTC. It translates to CASSTEGRRGYTF. The chain combines TRBV6-1 with TRBJ1-2; D is unclear. This CDR3 is built from 13 residues. The V end was cut by 5 bases, the J end by 8 bases, with 15 bases between. CDR1 is MNHNS and CDR2 is SASEGT in the germline V gene.